The present entry profiles one T cell receptor (beta chain) with its context. This entry is derived from a study of OX40 agonist ivuxolimab in advanced cancers. Blood sampling was done at baseline, cycle 4 day 1, and cycle 7 day 1. Method: immunoSEQ multiplex PCR; TCRdb's copy keeps in-frame clones and lacks some. Counted here are 60,000 or so clones, around 87% occurring once; the ten biggest clones make up 5% to 6%. The germline CDR1 and CDR2 sequences are SGHNT and YYREEE (reference sequence). This CDR3 is 14 amino acids long. V was clipped by 7 bases and J by 6 bases; unmatched bases: 11. The chain joins TRBV5-4 to TRBJ2-7; TRBD1 matches at 9 bases. The material was CD4+ or CD8+ T cells sorted from blood, obtained in a trial of the OX40 agonist ivuxolimab. The TCR comes from an adult with an advanced solid tumor such as melanoma, head and neck, liver or kidney cancer. The CDR3 region has the DNA TGTGCCAGCGTTCGGACAGGGGATCTCCCCGAGCAGTACTTC. Amino acid sequence: CASVRTGDLPEQYF.